The 25 T cell receptor beta chains reported below all come from one sample, sequenced in a study of radiotherapy plus CTLA-4 blockade in lung cancer. Data came from immunoSEQ multiplex PCR; TCRdb stores just in-frame clones and leaves some out. Here the sample spans about 28,000 clones, roughly 80% being singletons. The sequenced sample was peripheral blood, obtained from a patient treated with radiotherapy plus ipilimumab. The receptors stem from a human donor with non-small cell lung cancer who had stable disease on radiotherapy plus ipilimumab.

CDR3 nucleotide sequence: TGTGCCAGCAGTTTGGATGACACCCTCATGAACACTGAAGCTTTCTTT. Translation: CASSLDDTLMNTEAFF. The chain couples TRBV28 to TRBJ1-1; D is uncertain. This CDR3 is built from 16 residues. The germline V gene has CDR1 MDHEN and CDR2 SYDVKM. V lost 3 bases and J 0 bases, leaving 14 bases between the germline ends.

The chain employs TRBV5-1 and TRBJ1-5, with 8 bases that match TRBD1. Germline CDR1 reads SGHRS; CDR2 reads YFSETQ. The CDR3 runs 14 residues. The V gene end was trimmed by 4 bases and the J gene end by 5 bases; junction bases not matched to a gene: 5. CDR3 DNA: TGCGCCAGCAGCCACGACAGGGGAGATCAGCCCCAGCATTTT. Translated: CASSHDRGDQPQHF.

This clone appeared a few times. The rearrangement links TRBV5-1 to TRBJ1-2, with D unresolved. The germline gives CDR1 SGHRS, CDR2 YFSETQ. The CDR3 covers 13 residues. Trimming removed 0 bases at V and 7 bases at J, with 10 bases between. The chain's CDR3 is CASSLDGVGGYTF. The CDR3 DNA is TGCGCCAGCAGCTTGGACGGGGTCGGTGGCTACACCTTC.

This rearrangement joins TRBV19 to TRBJ1-6; perhaps TRBD1 as D (6 bases). Between the trimmed V and J ends, which lost 4 bases and 9 bases, there was a span of 13 bases. Germline-derived CDR1 and CDR2 are LNHDA and SQIVND (reference sequence). The CDR3 is 14 amino acids. The CDR3 region is CASSTPQGGSPLHF. The CDR3 DNA reads as TGTGCCAGTAGTACACCACAGGGAGGTTCACCCCTCCACTTT.

A few counts support this clone. The chain combines TRBV7-9 with TRBJ2-3; no definite D call. This CDR3 is built from 14 residues. Germline-derived CDR1 and CDR2 are SEHNR and FQNEAQ (reference sequence). V was clipped by 3 bases and J by 2 bases, with 9 bases between them. The CDR3 coding sequence is TGTGCCAGCAGCTTCGGCGTACACACAGATACGCAGTATTTT. It encodes CASSFGVHTDTQYF.

The J gene is TRBJ1-3, the V gene TRBV11-2, with D maybe TRBD1 (5 bases). Germline CDR1 is SGHAT and CDR2 is FQNNGV. The CDR3 totals 12 residues. V dropped 5 bases and J dropped 4 bases, with 6 bases sitting between them. The CDR3 sequence: CASSPGGNTIYF. CDR3 nucleotides: TGTGCCAGCAGCCCAGGGGGAAACACCATATATTTT.

The V gene is TRBV19, the J gene TRBJ2-5, with D hard to call. Trimming cost V 3 bases and J 5 bases, with 13 bases left between them. This CDR3 is 14 amino acids long. CDR1 and CDR2 from the germline V gene are LNHDA and SQIVND (reference sequence). CDR3 protein: CASSISAVGETQYF. CDR3 sequence (DNA): TGTGCCAGTAGTATTTCGGCCGTGGGGGAGACCCAGTACTTC.

The V and J genes are TRBV6-6 and TRBJ2-7; 7 nucleotides match TRBD1. The germline V gene encodes CDR1 MNHNY and CDR2 SVGAGI (reference sequence). The junction had 5 bases not matched to a gene; V was cut back by 2 bases and J by 4 bases. The length of the CDR3 is 14 residues. CDR3 bases: TGTGCCAGCAGTTACCGGACAGGACATTACGAGCAGTACTTC. Its translation is CASSYRTGHYEQYF.

The rearrangement links TRBV7-9 to TRBJ2-1; weak D call: TRBD2 (7 bases). CDR1 is SEHNR and CDR2 is FQNEAQ in the germline V gene (reference sequence). The CDR3 loop spans 14 amino acids. V was pared by 4 bases and J by 10 bases, with 17 bases between. CDR3 residues: CASSSSSGGREQFF. The CDR3 nucleotides are TGTGCCAGCAGCTCATCGTCCGGGGGGCGAGAGCAGTTCTTC.

This clone was seen a handful of times. The genes are TRBV19 and TRBJ2-2; D perhaps matches TRBD2 (6 bases). The V end lost 8 bases, the J end lost 1 base, and 14 bases lay between the germline ends. From germline, CDR1 is LNHDA and CDR2 SQIVND (reference sequence). This CDR3 is 15 amino acids long. This chain's CDR3 is CASVRGSRNTGELFF. The CDR3 DNA follows: TGTGCCAGTGTGCGGGGTTCTCGGAACACCGGGGAGCTGTTTTTT.

V usage is TRBV4-1 and J usage is TRBJ2-1; TRBD2 might be the D (5 bases). CDR1 and CDR2 from the germline V gene are MGHRA and YSYEKL. V was shortened by 4 bases and J by 10 bases, with 14 bases between the two germline ends. The CDR3 totals 13 residues. CDR3 residues: CASSLDGGREQFF. The CDR3 DNA follows: TGCGCCAGCAGCCTCGATGGCGGGCGCGAGCAGTTCTTC.

This chain links TRBV7-9 with TRBJ1-5; 8 bases map to TRBD1. V shed 5 bases, J shed 6 bases, and the junction held 12 bases outside the gene matches. The CDR3 length is 16 residues. Germline V lookup: CDR1 SEHNR, CDR2 FQNEAQ (reference sequence). CDR3 loop: CASSPKGQGARQPQHF. The CDR3 DNA reads as TGTGCCAGCAGCCCCAAAGGGCAGGGGGCACGTCAGCCCCAGCATTTT.

The gene calls are TRBV2 and TRBJ2-7, with D possibly being TRBD1 (5 bases). The CDR3 loop spans 12 amino acids. V was clipped by 4 bases and J by 1 base, with 5 bases between them. Germline V gene sequence: CDR1 SNHLY, CDR2 FYNNEI. The CDR3 is CASSGQSYEQYV. CDR3 DNA: TGTGCCAGCAGTGGACAGTCCTACGAGCAGTACGTC.

The chain is built from TRBV5-1 and TRBJ2-6; D call uncertain. V was clipped by 0 bases and J by 2 bases, with 3 bases between them. Looked up from germline, CDR1 is SGHRS and CDR2 is YFSETQ. This CDR3 has 14 amino acids. The CDR3 DNA reads as TGCGCCAGCAGCTTGGAGCCTGGGGCCAACGTCCTGACTTTC. Translation gives CASSLEPGANVLTF.

The rearrangement joins TRBV5-6 to TRBJ2-2; 12 bases map to TRBD2. The length of the CDR3 is 18 residues. In germline, CDR1 is SGHDT, CDR2 YYEEEE. J was trimmed by 0 bases and V by 3 bases; bases with no gene match: 6. The CDR3 DNA reads TGTGCCAGCAGCTCTATACTAGCGGGGGGTCCGAACACCGGGGAGCTGTTTTTT. As protein: CASSSILAGGPNTGELFF.

There are a few counts of this clone. The rearrangement uses TRBV18 and TRBJ1-2; 9 positions agree with TRBD1. V lost 0 bases and J lost 1; bases outside the gene matches: 0. The CDR3 contains 15 residues. In germline, CDR1 is KGHSH, CDR2 LQKENI. In DNA, the CDR3 is TGTGCCAGCTCACCACCGGGACAGGGTAACTATGGCTACACCTTC. It specifies CASSPPGQGNYGYTF.

The V call is TRBV30, the J call TRBJ1-4, with TRBD1 matching over 9 bases. Germline V CDR1 and CDR2: GTSNPN, SVGIG (reference sequence). The CDR3 sequence is 14 residues long. Trimming took 3 bases from V and 4 from J; bases not matched to a gene: 3. For the CDR3, the DNA is TGTGCCTGGAGGGGGACAGGGAATAATGAAAAACTGTTTTTT. As protein: CAWRGTGNNEKLFF. Combining the CDR3 with reference TRBV30 and TRBJ1-4 gives the whole variable domain SQTIHQWPATLVQPVGSPLSLECTVEGTSNPNLYWYRQAAGRGLQLLFYSVGIGQISSEVPQNLSASRPQDRQFILSSKKLLLSDSGFYLCAWRGTGNNEKLFFGSGTQLSVL.

Only a few counts were recorded for this clone. The V gene is TRBV27, the J gene TRBJ1-4, with 7 bases fitting TRBD1. The V segment lost 3 bases and the J segment 5 bases; nucleotides outside the gene matches: 9. The CDR3 length is 16 residues. Germline CDR1 is MNHEY and CDR2 is SMNVEV (reference sequence). The CDR3 here is CASSFVSGTENEKLFF. The CDR3 DNA is TGTGCCAGCAGTTTTGTATCGGGGACAGAGAATGAAAAACTGTTTTTT.

The chain couples TRBV15 to TRBJ2-2; a weak D match, TRBD1 (5 bases). Looked up from germline, CDR1 is LNHNV and CDR2 is YYDKDF (reference sequence). There are 17 residues in the CDR3. The V and J ends lost 5 bases and 2 bases respectively, with 18 bases between them. This CDR3 is CATSHNPGKPNTGELFF. The CDR3 DNA reads TGTGCCACCAGCCACAACCCAGGGAAGCCCAACACCGGGGAGCTGTTTTTT.

This chain joins TRBV2 and TRBJ2-7; the D call may be TRBD1 or TRBD2 (5 bases each). The CDR3 contains 15 residues. The germline gives CDR1 SNHLY, CDR2 FYNNEI. V was cut by 2 bases and J by 5 bases, with 16 bases left in between. In nucleotides, the CDR3 is TGTGCCAGCAGTGAAAAGAGAGGGGAAAGAGACGAGCAGTACTTC. This translates into CASSEKRGERDEQYF.

The chain employs TRBV4-1 and TRBJ1-1; D may be TRBD1 (6 bases). Trimming removed 7 bases at V and 0 bases at J, with 12 bases between. Germline CDR1 MGHRA, CDR2 YSYEKL. The length of the CDR3 is 14 residues. Here the CDR3 reads CASNGQGMNTEAFF. The CDR3 bases are TGCGCCAGCAATGGTCAGGGGATGAACACTGAAGCTTTCTTT.

This clone appeared a single time. This chain joins TRBV30 and TRBJ1-3; D is unresolved. The CDR3 sequence is 14 residues long. Germline V gene sequence: CDR1 GTSNPN, CDR2 SVGIG (reference sequence). V dropped 4 bases and J dropped 0 bases, with 10 bases sitting between them. CDR3 amino acids: CAWNDNSSGNTIYF. The DNA for the CDR3 is TGTGCCTGGAACGACAATAGCTCTGGAAACACCATATATTTT.

The chain combines TRBV10-3 with TRBJ1-1; D remains unclear. The CDR3 loop spans 12 amino acids. Germline V lookup: CDR1 ENHRY, CDR2 SYGVKD. Deletions cut 4 bases from V and 10 bases from J, with 13 bases between. The CDR3 spells CAISAQETRAFF. In DNA form, the CDR3 reads TGTGCCATCAGTGCGCAGGAGACAAGAGCTTTCTTT.

The chain is built from TRBV18 and TRBJ1-1, with D possibly matching TRBD1 (6 bases). The CDR3 totals 14 residues. Germline CDR1 and CDR2: KGHSH and LQKENI. V was pared by 3 bases and J by 5 bases, with 13 bases between. CDR3 sequence: CASSPRDTTTEAFF. The DNA of the CDR3 is TGTGCCAGCTCACCCCGGGACACGACGACTGAAGCTTTCTTT.

This chain links TRBV15 with TRBJ2-5; no clear D. There are 12 residues in the CDR3. Trimming took off 3 bases at V and 5 bases at J, with 7 bases between the two ends. CDR1 and CDR2 from the germline V gene are LNHNV and YYDKDF (reference sequence). The CDR3 loop is CATSSMRETQYF. The CDR3 DNA sequence: TGTGCCACCAGCAGTATGAGGGAGACCCAGTACTTC.